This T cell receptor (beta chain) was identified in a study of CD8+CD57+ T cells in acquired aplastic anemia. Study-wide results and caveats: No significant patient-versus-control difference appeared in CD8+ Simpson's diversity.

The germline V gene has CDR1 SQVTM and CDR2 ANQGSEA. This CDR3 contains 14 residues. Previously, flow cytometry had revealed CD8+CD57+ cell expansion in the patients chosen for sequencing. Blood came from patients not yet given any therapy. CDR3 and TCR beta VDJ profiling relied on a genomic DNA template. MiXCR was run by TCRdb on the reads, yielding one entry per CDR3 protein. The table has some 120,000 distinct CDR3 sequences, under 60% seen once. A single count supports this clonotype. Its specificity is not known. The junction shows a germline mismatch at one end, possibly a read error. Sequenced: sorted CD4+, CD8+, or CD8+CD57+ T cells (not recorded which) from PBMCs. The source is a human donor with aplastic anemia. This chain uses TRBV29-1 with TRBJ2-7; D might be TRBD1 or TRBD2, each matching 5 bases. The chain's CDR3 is CSVDLGTDSFEQYF. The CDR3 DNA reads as TGCAGCGTTGACCTCGGGACCGACTCCTTCGAGCAGTACTTC.